Below, one T cell receptor (beta chain) is given with its context. Antigen unknown. This specimen belongs to a study of CD8+ T cells in alopecia areata. Investigators isolated RNA and reverse transcribed it into cDNA to act as the sequencing template. Assay used: immunoSEQ multiplex PCR; TCRdb lists only in-frame clones, some missing. The repertoire holds 100,000 to 120,000 clones, with approximately 63% as singletons. Study-wide results and limits: Normal scalp had lower clonality than lesional scalp, with alopecia totalis/universalis lesions showing this most strongly. Researchers reported that TCR sharing among patients proved less clear than in mice, possibly HLA-linked.

Germline lookup yields CDR1 MNHNS and CDR2 SASEGT. With 1 base clipped from V and 2 bases from J, the junction kept 7 bases outside the gene matches. This CDR3 contains 17 residues. The sample taken for sequencing was CD8+ T cells sorted from blood. V is TRBV6-1 and J is TRBJ2-3; TRBD1 matches at 9 bases. This sequence originates from a human donor in good health. The CDR3 coding sequence is TGTGCCAGCAGTGAAGGTCCCGGGACAGGGCCCACAGATACGCAGTATTTT. Its translation is CASSEGPGTGPTDTQYF.